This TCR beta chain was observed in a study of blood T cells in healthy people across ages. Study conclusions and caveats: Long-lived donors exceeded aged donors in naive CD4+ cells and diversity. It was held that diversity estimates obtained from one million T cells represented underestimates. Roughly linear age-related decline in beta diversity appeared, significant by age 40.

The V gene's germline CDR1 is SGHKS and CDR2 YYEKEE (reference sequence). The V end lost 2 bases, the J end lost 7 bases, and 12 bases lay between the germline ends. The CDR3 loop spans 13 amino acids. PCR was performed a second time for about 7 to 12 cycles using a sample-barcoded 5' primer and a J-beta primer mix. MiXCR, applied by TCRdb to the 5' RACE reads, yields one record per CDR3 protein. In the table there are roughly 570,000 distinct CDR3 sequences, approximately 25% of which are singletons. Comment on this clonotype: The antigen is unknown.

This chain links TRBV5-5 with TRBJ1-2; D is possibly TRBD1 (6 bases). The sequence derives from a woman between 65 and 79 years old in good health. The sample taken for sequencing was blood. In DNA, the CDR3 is TGTGCCAGCAGCTTAGCAGGGGAAATTGGCTACACCTTC. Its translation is CASSLAGEIGYTF.